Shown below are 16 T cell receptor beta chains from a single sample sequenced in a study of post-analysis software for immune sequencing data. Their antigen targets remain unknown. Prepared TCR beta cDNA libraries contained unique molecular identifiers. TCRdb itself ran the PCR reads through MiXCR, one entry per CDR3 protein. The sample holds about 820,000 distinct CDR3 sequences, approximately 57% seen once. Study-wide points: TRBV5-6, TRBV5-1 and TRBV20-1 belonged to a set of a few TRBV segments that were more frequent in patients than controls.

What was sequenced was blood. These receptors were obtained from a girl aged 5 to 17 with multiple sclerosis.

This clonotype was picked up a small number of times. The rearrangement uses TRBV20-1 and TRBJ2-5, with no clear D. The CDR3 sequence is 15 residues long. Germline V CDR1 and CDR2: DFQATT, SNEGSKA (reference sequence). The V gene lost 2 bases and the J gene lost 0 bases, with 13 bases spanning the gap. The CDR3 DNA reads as TGCAGTGCTAGACCTCGGGTGGGTAACCAAGAGACCCAGTACTTC. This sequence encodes CSARPRVGNQETQYF.

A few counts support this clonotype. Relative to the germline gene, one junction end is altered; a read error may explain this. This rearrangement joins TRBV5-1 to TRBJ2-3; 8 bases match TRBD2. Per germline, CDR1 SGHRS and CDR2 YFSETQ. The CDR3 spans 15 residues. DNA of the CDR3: TGTGCCAGCAGCTTAGAACTAGCGGATACGGATACGCAGTATTTT. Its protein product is CASSLELADTDTQYF. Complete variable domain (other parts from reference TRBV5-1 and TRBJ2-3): KAGVTQTPRYLIKTRGQQVTLSCSPISGHRSVSWYQQTPGQGLQFLFEYFSETQRNKGNFPGRFSGRQFSNSRSEMNVSTLELGDSALYLCASSLELADTDTQYFGPGTRLTVL.

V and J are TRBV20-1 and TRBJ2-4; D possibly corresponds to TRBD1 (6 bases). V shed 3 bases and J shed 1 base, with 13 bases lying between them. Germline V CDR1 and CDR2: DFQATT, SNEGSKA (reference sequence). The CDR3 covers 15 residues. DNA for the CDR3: TGCAGTGCTAGGAATCCAGGACAGGCCAAAAACATTCAGTACTTC. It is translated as CSARNPGQAKNIQYF.

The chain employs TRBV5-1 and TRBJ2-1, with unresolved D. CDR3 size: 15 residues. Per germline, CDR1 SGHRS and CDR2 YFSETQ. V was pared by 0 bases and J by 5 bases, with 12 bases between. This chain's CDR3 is CASSLDSQPNNEQFF. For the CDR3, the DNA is TGCGCCAGCAGCTTGGATTCCCAGCCCAACAATGAGCAGTTCTTC.

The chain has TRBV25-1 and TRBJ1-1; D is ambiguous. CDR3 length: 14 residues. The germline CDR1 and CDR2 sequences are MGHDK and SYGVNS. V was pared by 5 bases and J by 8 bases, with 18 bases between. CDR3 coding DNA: TGTGCCAGCAGTTCAGTCCTTTGGAGGGAAGAAGCTTTCTTT. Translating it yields CASSSVLWREEAFF.

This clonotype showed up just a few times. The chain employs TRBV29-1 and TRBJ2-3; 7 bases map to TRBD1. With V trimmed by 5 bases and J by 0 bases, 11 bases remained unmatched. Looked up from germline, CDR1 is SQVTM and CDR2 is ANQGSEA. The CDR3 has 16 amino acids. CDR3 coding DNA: TGCAGCGTTTCCGATCGAGGGGGCCAGAGCACAGATACGCAGTATTTT. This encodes CSVSDRGGQSTDTQYF.

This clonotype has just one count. The CDR3 DNA is TGCAGTGCTATTAGGACTAGCGGGAGACCCAATGAGCAGTTCTTC. Its translation: CSAIRTSGRPNEQFF. The chain couples TRBV20-1 to TRBJ2-1; the match to TRBD2 covers 13 bases. Germline CDR1 is DFQATT and CDR2 is SNEGSKA (reference sequence). The trim removed 4 bases at V and 6 bases at J, leaving 6 bases unmatched. The CDR3 contains 15 residues.

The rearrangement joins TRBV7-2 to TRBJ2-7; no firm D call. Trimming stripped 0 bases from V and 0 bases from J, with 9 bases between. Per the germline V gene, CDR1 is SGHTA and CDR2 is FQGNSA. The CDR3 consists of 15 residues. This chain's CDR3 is CASSLAPLSSYEQYF. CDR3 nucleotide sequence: TGTGCCAGCAGCTTAGCTCCATTGAGCTCCTACGAGCAGTACTTC. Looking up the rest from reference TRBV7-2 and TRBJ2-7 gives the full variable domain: GAGVSQSPSNKVTEKGKDVELRCDPISGHTALYWYRQSLGQGLEFLIYFQGNSAPDKSGLPSDRFSAERTGGSVSTLTIQRTQQEDSAVYLCASSLAPLSSYEQYFGPGTRLTVT.

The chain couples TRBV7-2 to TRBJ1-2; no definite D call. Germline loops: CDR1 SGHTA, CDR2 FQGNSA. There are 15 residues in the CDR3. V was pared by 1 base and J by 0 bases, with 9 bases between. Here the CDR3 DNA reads TGTGCCAGCAGCTTAGAGAAGGGCCCTAACTATGGCTACACCTTC. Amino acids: CASSLEKGPNYGYTF.

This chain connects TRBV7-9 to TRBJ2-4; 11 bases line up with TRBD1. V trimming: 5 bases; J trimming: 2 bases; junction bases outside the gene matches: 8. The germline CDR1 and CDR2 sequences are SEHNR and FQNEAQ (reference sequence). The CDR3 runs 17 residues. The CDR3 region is CASSPQRDRGTKNIQYF. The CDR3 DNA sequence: TGTGCCAGCAGCCCACAGAGGGACAGGGGGACCAAAAACATTCAGTACTTC.

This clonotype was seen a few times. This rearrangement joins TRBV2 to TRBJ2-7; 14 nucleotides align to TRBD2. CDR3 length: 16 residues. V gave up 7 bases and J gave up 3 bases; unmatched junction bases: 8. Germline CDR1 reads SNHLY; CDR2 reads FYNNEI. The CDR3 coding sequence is TGTGCCAGCAAAAAGGAGACTAGCGGGAGGGACTACGAGCAGTACTTC. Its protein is CASKKETSGRDYEQYF.

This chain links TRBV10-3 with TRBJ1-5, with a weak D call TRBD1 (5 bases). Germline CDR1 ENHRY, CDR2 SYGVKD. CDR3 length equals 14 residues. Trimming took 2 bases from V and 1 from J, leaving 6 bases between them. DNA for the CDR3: TGTGCCATCAGTGAGGGGGACAGCAATCAGCCCCAGCATTTT. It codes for CAISEGDSNQPQHF.

The CDR3 loop is CAISSREETQYF. CDR3 coding DNA: TGTGCCATCAGCTCTAGGGAAGAGACCCAGTACTTC. V usage is TRBV10-3 and J usage is TRBJ2-5; D is ambiguous. The CDR3 totals 12 residues. Trimming left V 6 bases short and J 3 bases short, with 8 bases between. Per the germline V gene, CDR1 is ENHRY and CDR2 is SYGVKD.

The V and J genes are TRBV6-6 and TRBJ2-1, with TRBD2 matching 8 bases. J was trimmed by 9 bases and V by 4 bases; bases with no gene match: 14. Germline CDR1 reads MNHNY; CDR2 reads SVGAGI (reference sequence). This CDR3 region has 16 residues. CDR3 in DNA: TGTGCCAGCAGTTCAGTTAGGGGACTAGGACGGACTGAGCAGTTCTTC. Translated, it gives CASSSVRGLGRTEQFF.

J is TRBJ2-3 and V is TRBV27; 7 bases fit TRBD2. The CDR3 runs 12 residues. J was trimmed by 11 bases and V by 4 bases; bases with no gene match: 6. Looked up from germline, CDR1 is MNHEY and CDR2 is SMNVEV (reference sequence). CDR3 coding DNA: TGTGCCAGCAGTTGGGAGGGCCGGTTGCAGTATTTT. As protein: CASSWEGRLQYF.

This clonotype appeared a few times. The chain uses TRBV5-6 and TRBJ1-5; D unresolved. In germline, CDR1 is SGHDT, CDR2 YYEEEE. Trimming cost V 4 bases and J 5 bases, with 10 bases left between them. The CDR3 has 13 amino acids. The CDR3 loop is CASSPAPDQPQHF. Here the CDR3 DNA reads TGTGCCAGCAGCCCGGCACCCGATCAGCCCCAGCATTTT. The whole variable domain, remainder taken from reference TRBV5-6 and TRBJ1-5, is DAGVTQSPTHLIKTRGQQVTLRCSPKSGHDTVSWYQQALGQGPQFIFQYYEEEERQRGNFPDRFSGHQFPNYSSELNVNALLLGDSALYLCASSPAPDQPQHFGDGTRLSIL.